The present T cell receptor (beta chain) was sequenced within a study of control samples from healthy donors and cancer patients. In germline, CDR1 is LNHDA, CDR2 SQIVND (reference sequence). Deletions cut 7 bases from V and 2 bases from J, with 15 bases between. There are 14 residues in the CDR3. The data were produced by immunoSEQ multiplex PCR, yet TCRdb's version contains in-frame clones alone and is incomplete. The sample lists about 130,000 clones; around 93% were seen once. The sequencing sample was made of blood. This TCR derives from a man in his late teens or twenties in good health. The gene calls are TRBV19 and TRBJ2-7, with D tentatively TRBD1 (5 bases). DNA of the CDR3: TGTGCCAGTACCAACACTCGACAGCCCTACGAGCAGTACTTC. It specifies CASTNTRQPYEQYF.